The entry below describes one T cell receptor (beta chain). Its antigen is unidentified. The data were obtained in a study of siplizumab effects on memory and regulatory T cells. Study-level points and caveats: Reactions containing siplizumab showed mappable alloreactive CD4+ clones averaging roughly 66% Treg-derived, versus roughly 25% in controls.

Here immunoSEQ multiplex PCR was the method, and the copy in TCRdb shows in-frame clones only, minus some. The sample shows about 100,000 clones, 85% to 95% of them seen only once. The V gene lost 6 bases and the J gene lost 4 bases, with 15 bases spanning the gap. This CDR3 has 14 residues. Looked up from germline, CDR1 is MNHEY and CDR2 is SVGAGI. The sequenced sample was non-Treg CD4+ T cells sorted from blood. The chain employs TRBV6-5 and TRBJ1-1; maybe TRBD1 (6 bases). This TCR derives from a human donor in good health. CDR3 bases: TGTGCCAGCAGCAGGGGCGTAGGGGGCACTGAAGCTTTCTTT. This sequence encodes CASSRGVGGTEAFF.